A selection of T cell receptor beta chains follows, all from one sample in a study of T-cell reconstitution after alpha-beta-depleted transplantation in children. MiXCR, run by TCRdb on the PCR reads, gives a single entry per CDR3 protein. Of more than 200,000 distinct CDR3 sequences listed, more than 7.5% are singletons. The material sequenced was PBMCs from the stem cell graft donor, taken from the stem cell graft. The receptors stem from a human donor who donated a stem cell graft to a child with SCID. The CDR3 runs from the conserved cysteine through the conserved F or W. D genes are given only for firm matches. The size field is filled for only some rows; it gives once, few, many or a size class.

d_gene,abundance,v_gene,j_gene,CDR3aa,CDR3nt
.,many,TRBV5-1,TRBJ2-2,CASSLIQGTGELFF,TGCGCCAGCAGCTTGATTCAAGGGACCGGGGAGCTGTTTTTT
.,many,TRBV5-8,TRBJ2-1,CASTRGSSSYNEQFF,TGTGCCAGCACCCGGGGCTCGAGCTCCTACAATGAGCAGTTCTTC
.,many,TRBV6-1,TRBJ1-2,CASSALYGYTF,TGTGCCAGCAGTGCCCTCTATGGCTACACCTTC
TRBD1,many,TRBV5-6,TRBJ1-2,CASSLTSGQGSGYGYTF,TGTGCCAGCAGCTTGACGTCGGGACAGGGTTCAGGCTATGGCTACACCTTC
.,.,TRBV4-2,TRBJ2-7,CASSQAGAYEQYF,TGTGCCAGCAGCCAAGCTGGGGCCTACGAGCAGTACTTC
.,many,TRBV11-2,TRBJ1-4,CASSLVLARVPIF,TGTGCCAGCAGCTTAGTGCTCGCTCGGGTTCCCATTTTT
.,.,TRBV7-2,TRBJ1-3,CASSFQGGNTIYF,TGTGCCAGCAGCTTCCAAGGGGGAAACACCATATATTTT
.,.,TRBV12-3/TRBV12-4,TRBJ2-7,CASSLRGPYEQCF,TGTGCCAGCAGTTTAAGAGGGCCTTACGAGCAGTGCTTC
TRBD1,many,TRBV20-1,TRBJ1-5,CSARPQTGLYSNQPQHF,TGCAGTGCTAGGCCCCAGACAGGGCTTTATAGCAATCAGCCCCAGCATTTT
TRBD1,many,TRBV20-1,TRBJ1-5,CSAKGTAPGGQPQHF,TGCAGTGCTAAGGGGACAGCTCCGGGGGGTCAGCCCCAGCATTTT
TRBD1,few,TRBV18,TRBJ1-5,CASSPRGQGDQPQHF,TGTGCCAGCTCACCTAGGGGGCAGGGGGATCAGCCCCAGCATTTT
.,many,TRBV7-3,TRBJ2-2,CASSLGSRSTGELFF,TGTGCCAGCAGCTTAGGTTCGAGATCCACCGGGGAGCTGTTTTTT
TRBD1,many,TRBV11-2,TRBJ2-1,CASSSLEGQGAVYNEQFF,TGTGCCAGCAGCTCGTTAGAGGGACAGGGGGCGGTCTACAATGAGCAGTTCTTC
.,many,TRBV18,TRBJ1-2,CASSPGPNTGYTF,TGTGCCAGCTCACCCGGCCCGAATACAGGCTACACCTTC
TRBD2,many,TRBV7-2,TRBJ2-1,CASSSWEQRGYNEQFF,TGTGCCAGCAGCTCATGGGAACAGCGGGGCTACAATGAGCAGTTCTTC
.,many,TRBV5-1,TRBJ1-1,CASRGGLNTEAFF,TGCGCCAGCAGAGGGGGGCTGAACACTGAAGCTTTCTTT
TRBD2,many,TRBV12-3/TRBV12-4,TRBJ2-5,CASSPGLAPETQYF,TGTGCCAGCAGTCCGGGACTAGCCCCCGAGACCCAGTACTTC
.,many,TRBV12-3/TRBV12-4,TRBJ2-1,CASSLTMYNEQFF,TGTGCCAGCAGTTTGACGATGTACAATGAGCAGTTCTTC
.,many,TRBV5-1,TRBJ2-3,CASSLGGAPTDTQYF,TGCGCCAGCAGCTTAGGCGGGGCGCCCACAGATACGCAGTATTTT
TRBD1,.,TRBV5-1,TRBJ2-1,CASTLDGQEYNEQFF,TGCGCCAGCACCTTGGATGGACAGGAGTACAATGAGCAGTTCTTC
.,many,TRBV7-2,TRBJ1-5,CASSPQPTGFHQPQHF,TGTGCCAGCAGCCCCCAGCCAACAGGGTTCCATCAGCCCCAGCATTTT
TRBD2,many,TRBV4-1,TRBJ2-7,CASSQNRGGSYEQYF,TGCGCCAGCAGCCAAAACCGGGGGGGCTCCTACGAGCAGTACTTC
.,many,TRBV6-4,TRBJ2-3,CASSDVGGSTDTQYF,TGTGCCAGCAGTGACGTGGGGGGAAGCACAGATACGCAGTATTTT
TRBD2,many,TRBV2,TRBJ2-1,CASSEPGLAKYNEQFF,TGTGCCAGCAGTGAACCGGGACTAGCGAAATACAATGAGCAGTTCTTC
TRBD2,.,TRBV20-1,TRBJ2-5,CCARDRLAGGKETQYF,TGCTGTGCTAGAGATCGGCTAGCGGGGGGGAAAGAGACCCAGTACTTC
.,few,TRBV3-1,TRBJ2-7,CASSQDPRVQYEQYF,TGTGCCAGCAGCCAAGATCCCAGGGTTCAATACGAGCAGTACTTC
TRBD1,many,TRBV5-1,TRBJ1-2,CASSRQGAEGYTF,TGCGCCAGCAGCAGACAGGGGGCGGAGGGCTACACCTTC
TRBD2,many,TRBV20-1,TRBJ2-7,CSASRGGYYEQYF,TGCAGTGCTAGTCGGGGGGGATACTACGAGCAGTACTTC
.,few,TRBV5-5,TRBJ1-5,CASSVQGYSNQPQHF,TGTGCCAGCAGCGTACAGGGATATAGCAATCAGCCCCAGCATTTT
TRBD1,few,TRBV7-6,TRBJ1-4,CASSQDRVNEKLFF,TGTGCCAGCAGCCAGGACAGGGTTAATGAAAAACTGTTTTTT
.,many,TRBV5-1,TRBJ2-7,CASSFPGTGSYEQYF,TGCGCCAGCAGCTTCCCAGGGACGGGATCCTACGAGCAGTACTTC
.,.,TRBV27,TRBJ1-5,CASSLLPAGNQPQHF,TGTGCCAGCAGCTTATTGCCGGCGGGGAATCAGCCCCAGCATTTT
.,many,TRBV5-1,TRBJ1-1,CASSFQGLNTEAFF,TGCGCCAGCAGCTTCCAAGGACTGAACACTGAAGCTTTCTTT
.,.,TRBV10-3,TRBJ1-2,CAARGGGSDGYTF,TGTGCCGCCCGGGGGGGGGGTAGCGATGGCTACACCTTC
.,.,TRBV6-2/TRBV6-3,TRBJ2-7,CASSWDMPYEQYF,TGTGCCAGCAGCTGGGACATGCCCTACGAGCAGTACTTC
TRBD1,few,TRBV28,TRBJ1-1,CASISTPGQKNTEAFF,TGTGCCAGCATCTCAACACCGGGACAGAAAAACACTGAAGCTTTCTTT
.,many,TRBV5-1,TRBJ2-2,CASRPTGTSTGELFF,TGCGCCAGCAGACCTACCGGGACCTCCACCGGGGAGCTGTTTTTT
TRBD1,many,TRBV28,TRBJ2-7,CASSSGTGAYEQYF,TGTGCCAGCAGCTCCGGGACAGGGGCCTACGAGCAGTACTTC
.,many,TRBV15,TRBJ1-5,CATSRRLNQPQHF,TGTGCCACCAGCAGGCGACTTAATCAGCCCCAGCATTTT
.,many,TRBV20-1,TRBJ1-1,CSARVQGAGPEAFF,TGCAGTGCTAGAGTACAGGGTGCTGGACCTGAAGCTTTCTTT